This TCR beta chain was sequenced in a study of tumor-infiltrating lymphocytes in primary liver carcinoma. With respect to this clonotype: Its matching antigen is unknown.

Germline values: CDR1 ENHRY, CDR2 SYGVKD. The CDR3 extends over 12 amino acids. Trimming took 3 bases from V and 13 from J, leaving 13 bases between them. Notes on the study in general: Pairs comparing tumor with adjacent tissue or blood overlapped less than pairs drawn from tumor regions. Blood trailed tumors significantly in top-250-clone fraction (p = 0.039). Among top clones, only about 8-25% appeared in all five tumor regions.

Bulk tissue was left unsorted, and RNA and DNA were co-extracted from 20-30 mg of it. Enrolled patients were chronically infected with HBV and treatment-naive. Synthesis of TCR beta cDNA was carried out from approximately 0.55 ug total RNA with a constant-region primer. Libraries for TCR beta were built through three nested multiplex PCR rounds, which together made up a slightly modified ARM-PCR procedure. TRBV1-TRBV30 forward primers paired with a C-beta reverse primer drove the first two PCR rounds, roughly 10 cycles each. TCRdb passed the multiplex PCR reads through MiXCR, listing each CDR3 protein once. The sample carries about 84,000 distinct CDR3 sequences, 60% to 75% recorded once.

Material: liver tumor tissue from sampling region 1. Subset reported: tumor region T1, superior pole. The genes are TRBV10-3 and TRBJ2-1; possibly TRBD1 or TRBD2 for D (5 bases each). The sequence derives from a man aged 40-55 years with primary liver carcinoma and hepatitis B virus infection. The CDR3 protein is CAISDGAIEQFF. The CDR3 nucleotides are TGTGCCATCAGTGACGGGGCGATTGAACAGTTCTTC.